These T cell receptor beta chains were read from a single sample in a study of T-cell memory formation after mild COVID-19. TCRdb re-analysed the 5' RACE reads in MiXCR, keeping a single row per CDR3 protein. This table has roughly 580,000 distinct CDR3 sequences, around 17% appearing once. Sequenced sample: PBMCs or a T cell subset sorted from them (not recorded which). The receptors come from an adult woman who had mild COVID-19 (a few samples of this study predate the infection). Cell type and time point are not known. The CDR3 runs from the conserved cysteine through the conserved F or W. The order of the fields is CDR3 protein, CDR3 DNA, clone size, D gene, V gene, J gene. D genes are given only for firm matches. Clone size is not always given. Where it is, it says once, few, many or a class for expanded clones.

cdr3_aa: CASSPPAGGLETQYF
cdr3_nt: TGTGCCAGCAGTCCCCCTGCGGGGGGGTTGGAGACCCAGTACTTC
clone_size: once
d_call: TRBD2
v_call: TRBV2
j_call: TRBJ2-5

cdr3_aa: CASSQDATLNTEAFF
cdr3_nt: TGTGCCAGCAGCCAAGATGCGACCCTGAACACTGAAGCTTTCTTT
clone_size: .
d_call: .
v_call: TRBV4-2
j_call: TRBJ1-1

cdr3_aa: CATSRQENQPQHF
cdr3_nt: TGTGCCACCAGTCGACAGGAAAATCAGCCCCAGCATTTT
clone_size: .
d_call: .
v_call: TRBV24-1
j_call: TRBJ1-5

cdr3_aa: CATSDLRVDTQYF
cdr3_nt: TGTGCCACCAGTGATTTGCGGGTAGATACGCAGTATTTT
clone_size: .
d_call: .
v_call: TRBV24-1
j_call: TRBJ2-3

cdr3_aa: CASDQGGYSHNEQFF
cdr3_nt: TGTGCCAGCGACCAAGGGGGTTACTCCCACAATGAGCAGTTCTTC
clone_size: .
d_call: .
v_call: TRBV7-2
j_call: TRBJ2-1

cdr3_aa: CASSQSLSGILKADTQYF
cdr3_nt: TGCGCCAGCAGCCAGTCGCTTAGCGGGATCCTAAAGGCAGATACGCAGTATTTT
clone_size: .
d_call: TRBD2
v_call: TRBV4-3
j_call: TRBJ2-3

cdr3_aa: CSARDPSGRAADTQYF
cdr3_nt: TGCAGTGCTAGAGATCCCAGCGGGAGGGCCGCAGATACGCAGTATTTT
clone_size: .
d_call: TRBD2
v_call: TRBV20-1
j_call: TRBJ2-3

cdr3_aa: CASRRGTGTDTQYF
cdr3_nt: TGTGCCAGCAGGAGGGGGACAGGCACAGATACGCAGTATTTT
clone_size: .
d_call: TRBD1
v_call: TRBV25-1
j_call: TRBJ2-3

cdr3_aa: CASSVDDRGLSYEQYF
cdr3_nt: TGTGCCAGCAGCGTAGACGACAGGGGCCTCTCCTACGAGCAGTACTTC
clone_size: few
d_call: TRBD1
v_call: TRBV9
j_call: TRBJ2-7

cdr3_aa: CSVTGDLAKNIQYF
cdr3_nt: TGCAGCGTTACTGGGGATCTAGCCAAAAACATTCAGTACTTC
clone_size: .
d_call: .
v_call: TRBV29-1
j_call: TRBJ2-4

cdr3_aa: CSARGPTSLFF
cdr3_nt: TGCAGTGCTAGAGGGCCGACAAGTCTGTTTTTT
clone_size: few
d_call: .
v_call: TRBV20-1
j_call: TRBJ1-4

cdr3_aa: CASSFRTGANTGELFF
cdr3_nt: TGTGCCAGCAGCTTTCGGACAGGGGCGAACACCGGGGAGCTGTTTTTT
clone_size: few
d_call: TRBD1
v_call: TRBV7-8
j_call: TRBJ2-2

cdr3_aa: CASSGGATQETQYF
cdr3_nt: TGTGCCAGCAGTGGGGGAGCTACTCAAGAGACCCAGTACTTC
clone_size: .
d_call: .
v_call: TRBV25-1
j_call: TRBJ2-5

cdr3_aa: CASSEWERVGEQYF
cdr3_nt: TGTGCCAGCAGTGAATGGGAGCGGGTAGGCGAGCAGTACTTC
clone_size: few
d_call: .
v_call: TRBV2
j_call: TRBJ2-7

cdr3_aa: CASSLGRSAETQYF
cdr3_nt: TGTGCCAGCTCACTGGGCAGGTCAGCAGAGACCCAGTACTTC
clone_size: few
d_call: .
v_call: TRBV18
j_call: TRBJ2-5

cdr3_aa: CASSDGSRGTDTQYF
cdr3_nt: TGTGCCAGCAGTGATGGTTCGAGGGGCACAGATACGCAGTATTTT
clone_size: .
d_call: .
v_call: TRBV2
j_call: TRBJ2-3

cdr3_aa: CASSPGGEGGYTF
cdr3_nt: TGCGCCAGCAGCCCAGGGGGGGAAGGTGGCTACACCTTC
clone_size: .
d_call: TRBD1
v_call: TRBV5-1
j_call: TRBJ1-2

cdr3_aa: CASSLGRGEREQYF
cdr3_nt: TGTGCCAGCAGCTTGGGCCGTGGAGAACGCGAGCAGTACTTC
clone_size: .
d_call: .
v_call: TRBV5-5
j_call: TRBJ2-7

cdr3_aa: CASSYGNSGNTIYF
cdr3_nt: TGTGCCAGCAGTTACGGAAACTCTGGAAACACCATATATTTT
clone_size: .
d_call: .
v_call: TRBV6-2/TRBV6-3
j_call: TRBJ1-3

cdr3_aa: CASSFGGVQYF
cdr3_nt: TGTGCCAGCAGTTTTGGGGGGGTTCAGTACTTC
clone_size: .
d_call: TRBD2
v_call: TRBV12-3/TRBV12-4
j_call: TRBJ2-4

cdr3_aa: CASSDGVGTDGYTF
cdr3_nt: TGCGCCAGCAGTGACGGGGTGGGAACGGATGGCTACACCTTC
clone_size: .
d_call: .
v_call: TRBV10-2
j_call: TRBJ1-2

cdr3_aa: CASSQTSRGTGELFF
cdr3_nt: TGTGCCAGCAGCCAAACTAGCCGGGGCACCGGGGAGCTGTTTTTT
clone_size: few
d_call: .
v_call: TRBV7-9
j_call: TRBJ2-2

cdr3_aa: CASSIGLAGEQYF
cdr3_nt: TGCGCCAGCAGCATCGGACTAGCGGGTGAGCAGTACTTC
clone_size: .
d_call: TRBD2
v_call: TRBV5-1
j_call: TRBJ2-7

cdr3_aa: CASSGLAGTANEQFF
cdr3_nt: TGTGCCAGCAGCGGACTAGCGGGAACAGCCAATGAGCAGTTCTTC
clone_size: .
d_call: TRBD2
v_call: TRBV9
j_call: TRBJ2-1

cdr3_aa: CATSDLRRDGTDTQYF
cdr3_nt: TGTGCCACCAGTGATTTGCGCAGGGATGGCACAGATACGCAGTATTTT
clone_size: .
d_call: .
v_call: TRBV24-1
j_call: TRBJ2-3

cdr3_aa: CASSSGQVPSGANVLTF
cdr3_nt: TGCGCCAGCAGCAGCGGACAGGTGCCCTCTGGGGCCAACGTCCTGACTTTC
clone_size: .
d_call: TRBD1
v_call: TRBV5-1
j_call: TRBJ2-6

cdr3_aa: CASSYSYRTDRWGTQYF
cdr3_nt: TGTGCCAGCAGTTACTCGTATCGGACAGACCGGTGGGGGACCCAGTACTTC
clone_size: few
d_call: .
v_call: TRBV6-5
j_call: TRBJ2-5

cdr3_aa: CASSLAPTTDTQYF
cdr3_nt: TGTGCCAGCAGCTTAGCTCCTACCACAGATACGCAGTATTTT
clone_size: few
d_call: .
v_call: TRBV7-9
j_call: TRBJ2-3

cdr3_aa: CASSKPGRVLAEQYF
cdr3_nt: TGTGCCAGCAGTAAACCCGGACGGGTGCTAGCCGAGCAGTACTTC
clone_size: few
d_call: .
v_call: TRBV12-3/TRBV12-4
j_call: TRBJ2-7

cdr3_aa: CASSSTGLSVGAQYF
cdr3_nt: TGTGCCAGCAGCTCGACAGGGCTCTCCGTCGGGGCCCAGTACTTC
clone_size: few
d_call: TRBD1
v_call: TRBV7-9
j_call: TRBJ2-5

cdr3_aa: CASSYSLEGSGGVYEQYF
cdr3_nt: TGTGCCAGCAGTTACTCGTTAGAGGGGAGCGGGGGCGTCTACGAGCAGTACTTC
clone_size: .
d_call: TRBD2
v_call: TRBV6-2/TRBV6-3
j_call: TRBJ2-7

cdr3_aa: CSARLLQQKQSPLHF
cdr3_nt: TGCAGTGCTAGGTTGCTACAACAGAAGCAATCACCCCTCCACTTT
clone_size: .
d_call: .
v_call: TRBV20-1
j_call: TRBJ1-6

cdr3_aa: CASSPDSTGNQPQHF
cdr3_nt: TGTGCCAGCAGCCCGGACTCGACGGGCAATCAGCCCCAGCATTTT
clone_size: .
d_call: .
v_call: TRBV12-3/TRBV12-4
j_call: TRBJ1-5

cdr3_aa: CATKDSGEPFGEQYF
cdr3_nt: TGTGCCACGAAGGATAGCGGGGAACCCTTCGGCGAGCAGTACTTC
clone_size: .
d_call: TRBD2
v_call: TRBV12-3/TRBV12-4
j_call: TRBJ2-7

cdr3_aa: CASNAEWVTDTQYF
cdr3_nt: TGTGCCAGCAACGCGGAGTGGGTGACAGATACGCAGTATTTT
clone_size: .
d_call: .
v_call: TRBV9
j_call: TRBJ2-3

cdr3_aa: CASSQGPEQFF
cdr3_nt: TGCGCCAGCAGCCAAGGGCCAGAGCAGTTCTTC
clone_size: many
d_call: .
v_call: TRBV5-1
j_call: TRBJ2-1

cdr3_aa: CASSPWGVGDTEAFF
cdr3_nt: TGTGCTAGCAGCCCGTGGGGGGTCGGGGACACTGAAGCTTTCTTT
clone_size: .
d_call: .
v_call: TRBV7-7
j_call: TRBJ1-1

cdr3_aa: CSARDRLYYGPPTSLNYGYTF
cdr3_nt: TGCAGTGCTAGAGATCGTCTTTATTACGGCCCCCCGACAAGCCTCAACTATGGCTACACCTTC
clone_size: .
d_call: .
v_call: TRBV20-1
j_call: TRBJ1-2

cdr3_aa: CASSLEMGARSSGETQYF
cdr3_nt: TGTGCCAGCAGCTTAGAGATGGGGGCCAGATCCTCCGGGGAGACCCAGTACTTC
clone_size: few
d_call: .
v_call: TRBV7-2
j_call: TRBJ2-5

cdr3_aa: CASSSPTGTIYEQYF
cdr3_nt: TGTGCCAGCAGTTCACCTACCGGGACCATCTACGAGCAGTACTTC
clone_size: .
d_call: .
v_call: TRBV12-3/TRBV12-4
j_call: TRBJ2-7

cdr3_aa: CSVGGHLGEQYF
cdr3_nt: TGCAGCGTTGGTGGCCACTTGGGGGAGCAGTACTTC
clone_size: many
d_call: .
v_call: TRBV29-1
j_call: TRBJ2-7

cdr3_aa: CASSIKGAVAAYEQYF
cdr3_nt: TGTGCCAGTAGTATAAAAGGAGCGGTTGCAGCCTACGAGCAGTACTTC
clone_size: few
d_call: .
v_call: TRBV19
j_call: TRBJ2-7

cdr3_aa: CASSARRFNTEAFF
cdr3_nt: TGTGCCAGCAGTGCAAGACGGTTTAACACTGAAGCTTTCTTT
clone_size: .
d_call: .
v_call: TRBV6-2/TRBV6-3
j_call: TRBJ1-1

cdr3_aa: CAWSPGGFEQFF
cdr3_nt: TGTGCCTGGAGCCCAGGGGGCTTTGAGCAGTTCTTC
clone_size: .
d_call: TRBD1
v_call: TRBV30
j_call: TRBJ2-1

cdr3_aa: CASSQRTGGSIGSSERSSYEQYF
cdr3_nt: TGTGCCAGCAGCCAAAGGACAGGGGGCTCGATTGGCAGCTCTGAACGGAGCTCCTACGAGCAGTACTTC
clone_size: .
d_call: TRBD1
v_call: TRBV14
j_call: TRBJ2-7

cdr3_aa: CASSPTSVIGQGSQPQHF
cdr3_nt: TGTGCCAGCAGTCCGACATCAGTGATAGGGCAGGGGTCTCAGCCCCAGCATTTT
clone_size: .
d_call: .
v_call: TRBV25-1
j_call: TRBJ1-5

cdr3_aa: CASSLQGSDGELFF
cdr3_nt: TGTGCCAGCAGCTTACAGGGTTCGGACGGGGAGCTGTTTTTT
clone_size: few
d_call: .
v_call: TRBV7-2
j_call: TRBJ2-2

cdr3_aa: CSASWSGRPSYNEQFF
cdr3_nt: TGCAGTGCTAGCTGGTCCGGCCGACCTTCCTACAATGAGCAGTTCTTC
clone_size: few
d_call: .
v_call: TRBV20-1
j_call: TRBJ2-1

cdr3_aa: CASSMQPNQPQHF
cdr3_nt: TGTGCCAGTAGTATGCAGCCCAATCAGCCCCAGCATTTT
clone_size: .
d_call: .
v_call: TRBV19
j_call: TRBJ1-5

cdr3_aa: CASTEDWTSDFNEQFF
cdr3_nt: TGTGCCAGCACCGAAGATTGGACTAGCGACTTCAATGAGCAGTTCTTC
clone_size: .
d_call: TRBD2
v_call: TRBV12-3/TRBV12-4
j_call: TRBJ2-1

cdr3_aa: CASSYLAGSTGHLWGANVLTF
cdr3_nt: TGTGCCAGCAGTTACCTAGCCGGATCGACAGGGCACCTATGGGGGGCCAACGTCCTGACTTTC
clone_size: many
d_call: TRBD1
v_call: TRBV6-5
j_call: TRBJ2-6

cdr3_aa: CASSLGGSGQPQHF
cdr3_nt: TGTGCCAGCAGCTTGGGGGGTTCAGGCCAGCCCCAGCATTTT
clone_size: .
d_call: .
v_call: TRBV7-6
j_call: TRBJ1-5

cdr3_aa: CSAIIMTGQRNSPLHF
cdr3_nt: TGCAGTGCTATCATAATGACAGGGCAAAGAAATTCACCCCTCCACTTT
clone_size: .
d_call: TRBD1
v_call: TRBV20-1
j_call: TRBJ1-6

cdr3_aa: CASGQGTLGTEAFF
cdr3_nt: TGTGCCAGTGGCCAGGGGACCCTGGGCACTGAAGCTTTCTTT
clone_size: .
d_call: .
v_call: TRBV19
j_call: TRBJ1-1

cdr3_aa: CASSPLGSTGAGGKLFF
cdr3_nt: TGTGCCAGCAGCCCACTGGGATCGACAGGGGCGGGTGGGAAACTGTTTTTT
clone_size: few
d_call: TRBD1
v_call: TRBV7-8
j_call: TRBJ1-4

cdr3_aa: CASSAPCPQREGLHNEQFF
cdr3_nt: TGTGCCAGCAGCGCCCCATGCCCGCAGCGGGAGGGTTTACACAATGAGCAGTTCTTC
clone_size: many
d_call: .
v_call: TRBV21-1
j_call: TRBJ2-1

cdr3_aa: CSAVWIAERTDTQYF
cdr3_nt: TGCAGCGCTGTGTGGATCGCCGAGAGAACAGATACGCAGTATTTT
clone_size: .
d_call: .
v_call: TRBV29-1
j_call: TRBJ2-3

cdr3_aa: CASSHAGLAGMQYF
cdr3_nt: TGTGCCAGCAGCCATGCCGGACTAGCGGGGATGCAGTACTTC
clone_size: few
d_call: TRBD2
v_call: TRBV3-1
j_call: TRBJ2-7

cdr3_aa: CATSRDPQGVVVTDTQYF
cdr3_nt: TGTGCCACCAGCAGAGATCCCCAGGGGGTAGTAGTCACAGATACGCAGTATTTT
clone_size: .
d_call: TRBD1
v_call: TRBV15
j_call: TRBJ2-3